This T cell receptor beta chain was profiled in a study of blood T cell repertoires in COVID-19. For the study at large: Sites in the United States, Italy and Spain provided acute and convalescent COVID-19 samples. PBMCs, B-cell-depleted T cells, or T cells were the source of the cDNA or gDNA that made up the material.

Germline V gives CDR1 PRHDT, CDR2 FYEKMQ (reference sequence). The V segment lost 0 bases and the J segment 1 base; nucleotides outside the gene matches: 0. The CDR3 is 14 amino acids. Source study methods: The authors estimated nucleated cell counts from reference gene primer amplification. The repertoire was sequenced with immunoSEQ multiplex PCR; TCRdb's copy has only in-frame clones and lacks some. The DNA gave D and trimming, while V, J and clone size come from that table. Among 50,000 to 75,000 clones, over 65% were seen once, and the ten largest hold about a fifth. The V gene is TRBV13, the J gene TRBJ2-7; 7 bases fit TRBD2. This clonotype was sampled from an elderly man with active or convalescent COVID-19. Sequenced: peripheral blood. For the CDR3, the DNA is TGTGCCAGCAGCTTAGGGCGGGGGTCCTACGAGCAGTACTTC. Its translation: CASSLGRGSYEQYF.